This passage covers 7 T cell receptor beta chains from one sample sequenced in a study of fetal regulatory T cell absence and autoimmunity. The repertoire was sequenced with immunoSEQ multiplex PCR; TCRdb's copy has only in-frame clones and lacks some. The sample shows 95,000 to 100,000 clones, about 78% of them seen only once. Sample: pancreas tissue. These receptors all stem from a male donor with IPEX syndrome.

V usage is TRBV6-1 and J usage is TRBJ2-3; D is unresolved. Trimming left V 4 bases short and J 2 bases short, with 13 bases between. The CDR3 is 15 amino acids. Germline CDR1 reads MNHNS; CDR2 reads SASEGT. The CDR3 protein is CASSGRLFFTDTQYF. The CDR3 bases are TGTGCCAGCAGTGGTAGGCTCTTTTTCACAGATACGCAGTATTTT.

This clone was counted between two and nine times. The chain is built from TRBV14 and TRBJ1-5; D gene unclear. The length of the CDR3 is 16 residues. In germline, CDR1 is SGHDN, CDR2 FVKESK. The V end was cut by 5 bases, the J end by 3 bases, with 17 bases between. CDR3 nucleotides: TGTGCCAGCAGCTACAAGACCACAAGGGTCAATCAGCCCCAGCATTTT. This translates into CASSYKTTRVNQPQHF. Filled out from reference TRBV14 and TRBJ1-5, the complete variable domain reads EAGVTQFPSHSVIEKGQTVTLRCDPISGHDNLYWYRRVMGKEIKFLLHFVKESKQDESGMPNNRFLAERTGGTYSTLKVQPAELEDSGVYFCASSYKTTRVNQPQHFGDGTRLSIL.

By frequency in the sample, this clone is medium-sized. CDR3 sequence (DNA): TGTGCCAGCAGCTTACTAGCCGGGGAGCTGTTTTTT. As protein: CASSLLAGELFF. V is TRBV7-8 and J is TRBJ2-2; D is unclear. Per the germline V gene, CDR1 is SGHVS and CDR2 is FQNEAQ. The CDR3 is 12 amino acids. V lost 2 bases and J 6 bases, leaving 4 bases between the germline ends. Variable domain in full (rest from reference TRBV7-8 and TRBJ2-2): GAGVSQSPRYKVAKRGQDVALRCDPISGHVSLFWYQQALGQGPEFLTYFQNEAQLDKSGLPSDRFFAERPEGSVSTLKIQRTQQEDSAVYLCASSLLAGELFFGEGSRLTVL.

V is TRBV9 and J is TRBJ2-2; 12 bases map to TRBD1. Germline lookup yields CDR1 SGDLS and CDR2 YYNGEE. Trimming at V came to 4 bases and at J to 7 bases, leaving 8 bases not matched to a gene. The CDR3 is 16 residues long. The CDR3 is CASSLPGTGGDGELFF. In nucleotides, the CDR3 is TGTGCCAGCAGCCTTCCCGGGACAGGGGGCGACGGGGAGCTGTTTTTT. The complete variable domain, with remaining parts taken from reference TRBV9 and TRBJ2-2, reads DSGVTQTPKHLITATGQRVTLRCSPRSGDLSVYWYQQSLDQGLQFLIQYYNGEERAKGNILERFSAQQFPDLHSELNLSSLELGDSALYFCASSLPGTGGDGELFFGEGSRLTVL.

This chain connects TRBV5-4 to TRBJ1-1, with D uncertain. V lost 3 bases and J lost 4, with 7 bases in between. The CDR3 covers 12 residues. Looked up from germline, CDR1 is SGHNT and CDR2 is YYREEE (reference sequence). The CDR3 DNA reads as TGTGCCAGCAGCTCGCACATCACTGAAGCTTTCTTT. Encoded protein: CASSSHITEAFF. Using reference TRBV5-4 and TRBJ1-1 for the parts outside the CDR3, the full variable domain is ETGVTQSPTHLIKTRGQQVTLRCSSQSGHNTVSWYQQALGQGPQFIFQYYREEENGRGNFPPRFSGLQFPNYSSELNVNALELDDSALYLCASSSHITEAFFGQGTRLTVV.

This rearrangement joins TRBV4-1 to TRBJ2-7, with TRBD2 identical over 7 bases. There are 17 residues in the CDR3. The trim removed 4 bases at V and 5 bases at J, leaving 17 bases unmatched. Germline CDR1 and CDR2: MGHRA and YSYEKL. CDR3 nucleotide sequence: TGCGCCAGCAGCCCCGAATGGGGGGGAGGGTTCGAGGACGAGCAGTACTTC. Translated: CASSPEWGGGFEDEQYF.

J is TRBJ2-7 and V is TRBV2; possible D gene TRBD2, 6 bases. The CDR3 has 13 amino acids. Germline V CDR1 and CDR2: SNHLY, FYNNEI. Trimming took 7 bases from V and 1 from J, leaving 11 bases between them. The CDR3 sequence: CASTGGASYEQYF. CDR3 nucleotide sequence: TGTGCCAGCACAGGAGGGGCGTCCTACGAGCAGTACTTC.